This is a list of T cell receptor beta chains from one sample in a study of cytomegalovirus exposure and HLA in healthy donors. TCRdb's copy holds only in-frame clones and misses some; the assay was immunoSEQ multiplex PCR. Recorded for this sample: just over 80,000 clones. Sequenced sample: PBMCs. Receptors were obtained from a woman aged 25-40 years in good health and CMV-seronegative. The conserved cysteine and the conserved F or W are not part of the CDR3 here. A D gene is named only where the DNA matches it firmly.

j_call d_call v_call cdr3_aa
TRBJ1-6 TRBD1 TRBV6-5 ASREGQGRSPLH
TRBJ2-2 TRBD2 TRBV18 ASSPPTSGNTGELF
TRBJ2-1 TRBD2 TRBV6-5 ASRGLAGVSNEQF
TRBJ2-7 TRBD1 TRBV27 ASSSPRTGLGEQY
TRBJ2-3 TRBD2 TRBV19 ASSRRLAASTDTQY
TRBJ1-4 . TRBV6-1 ASRDGGGLPEKLF
TRBJ1-2 . TRBV5-1 ASRRLEGSGYT
TRBJ2-3 TRBD1 TRBV29-1 SVRTGGTDTQY
TRBJ2-3 TRBD2 TRBV30 AWSAGTSSTDTQY
TRBJ2-7 . TRBV5-1 ASSLALAANYEQY
TRBJ1-2 TRBD1 TRBV6-1 ASSETWTGERYT
TRBJ2-3 TRBD2 TRBV29-1 SVTSGWDTQY
TRBJ1-2 . TRBV29-1 SVGVQGYGYT
TRBJ2-3 . TRBV13 ASSLPGSADTQY
TRBJ1-1 . TRBV5-8 ASSLGVGRMNTEAF
TRBJ1-5 . TRBV7-9 ASSLGLSGSNQPQH
TRBJ1-2 TRBD1 TRBV5-6 ASSLQGRHYT
TRBJ2-7 . TRBV5-4 ASSLGGGNKQY
TRBJ2-7 TRBD1 TRBV19 ASSFGTGSYEQY
TRBJ2-7 . TRBV6-5 ASSYSVLEDEQY
TRBJ1-1 . TRBV5-1 ASSSEDLGGTEAF
TRBJ1-6 . TRBV2 ASSERGIDSPLH
TRBJ2-5 . TRBV18 ASSPGRKETQY
TRBJ2-5 . TRBV4-1 ASSQVDFQETQY
TRBJ1-5 . TRBV4-1 ASSQDRGLSNQPQH
TRBJ2-1 . TRBV7-9 ASSLALGGGAKDEQF
TRBJ1-5 . TRBV15 ATSRESNTGSGNQPQH
TRBJ1-1 TRBD1 TRBV7-2 ASSSNRGSRNTEAF
TRBJ2-7 TRBD1 TRBV14 ASSQGDRVY
TRBJ2-7 . TRBV5-6 ASSESLGQRAYEQY
TRBJ2-6 . TRBV30 AGGGGTSGANVLT
TRBJ1-6 . TRBV2 ASRSHVSNSPLH
TRBJ1-2 TRBD1 TRBV29-1 SVGRTGGHGYT
TRBJ2-7 . TRBV4-1 ASSQDISSSLLHYEQY
TRBJ2-5 . TRBV29-1 SVGQSQETQY
TRBJ1-2 TRBD1 TRBV18 ASSPGQRNYGYT
TRBJ2-7 TRBD1 TRBV5-4 ASSAGQGQAYEQY
TRBJ2-2 TRBD1 TRBV30 ASQGANTGELF
TRBJ1-3 . TRBV6-1 AGRGPSGNTIY
TRBJ2-1 TRBD2 TRBV18 ASSPTSGSYNEQF
TRBJ1-4 . TRBV5-1 ASSFGGVMNEKLF
TRBJ1-5 . TRBV6-1 ASSEGGGFRQPQH
TRBJ2-7 . TRBV30 AGSVVGQTSYEQY
TRBJ1-1 TRBD1 TRBV7-9 ASSLGQGMPEAF
TRBJ2-2 . TRBV5-1 ASSLNGGGAGELF
TRBJ1-2 TRBD1 TRBV29-1 SATGQGGGYT
TRBJ1-4 TRBD1 TRBV5-1 ASSPTGGTNEKLF
TRBJ1-2 . TRBV5-6 ASSVKGAGGYT
TRBJ2-7 TRBD2 TRBV19 ASSTGLAQTYEQY
TRBJ2-7 . TRBV4-1 ASSHSVAYEQY
TRBJ2-1 TRBD1 TRBV19 ASGTGGNEQF
TRBJ2-1 TRBD2 TRBV7-6 ASSTPAGGLDNEQF
TRBJ2-7 TRBD2 TRBV7-9 ASSPAGEYEQY
TRBJ1-5 TRBD1 TRBV19 ASTLAGAGGAAQPQH
TRBJ1-1 . TRBV6-1 ASRSLWAPNTEAF
TRBJ2-1 TRBD2 TRBV30 AGGEGTSGYNEQF
TRBJ1-4 . TRBV6-1 ASKSAGNEKLF
TRBJ2-7 . TRBV6-1 ASSENPSRDYEQY
TRBJ2-2 TRBD2 TRBV19 ASSNSGTSGFTGELF